This T cell receptor beta chain was profiled in a study of T cells expressing NK-cell markers. The overall study: Repertoires of TCR beta were obtained from T cells sorted as CD3+CD56+NKG2C+, CD3+CD56+NKG2C- and CD3+CD56-NKG2C+. HCMV seropositivity characterized most of the eight sequenced donors, and seronegativity one.

TCRdb reprocessed the 5' RACE reads and keeps a single row for each CDR3 protein, giving no DNA. This listing includes around 110,000 distinct CDR3 sequences. This CDR3 region has 18 residues. Germline V gene data show CDR1 as MNHEY and CDR2 as SVGAGI. Sequences were obtained from blood T cells: a sorted CD56 or NKG2C T cell subset, CD4+ or CD8+ T cells, or bulk PBMC T cells (not recorded which). This sequence originates from a woman between 18 and 70 years old in good health. The J gene is TRBJ2-1, the V gene TRBV6-5; TCRdb outputs TRBD2, but without DNA this stays unchecked. The CDR3 loop is CASSYSISGRGSYNEQFF.